The clone carrying this T cell receptor (beta chain) was counted ten times or more. What it recognizes is unknown. In the authors' workflow: To classify distant metastasis in papillary thyroid cancer, a model was built from CDR3 differences across clinicopathological groups. TCRdb used MiXCR to call clones anew from the PCR reads. These V and J calls originate from TCRdb's pipeline instead of the authors' own analysis. The data show about 93,000 clones, over 9.5% seen once. All patients were untreated before thyroid surgery. The CDR3 runs to 14 residues. Deletions cut 5 bases from V and 0 bases from J, with 11 bases between. Germline loops: CDR1 SEHNR, CDR2 FQNEAQ (reference sequence). The data belong to a study of metastatic and nonmetastatic thyroid tumors. About the study: Repertoire comparison spanned blood and tumor or nodule tissue of malignant and benign thyroid patients.

Points from the study as a whole: Compared with benign nodules, malignant thyroid tumors were reported to have significantly higher TCR beta diversity in both blood and tumor.

The receptor was derived from a female donor with papillary thyroid cancer or a benign thyroid nodule (not recorded which). Some clones in this sample may be carry-over from other donors' samples. The sequencing sample was made of blood. The V gene is TRBV7-9, the J gene TRBJ2-7; D may match TRBD1 or TRBD2 (5 bases each). CDR3 loop: CASSLGDGSYEQYF. The CDR3, as DNA: TGTGCCAGCAGCCTAGGGGACGGCTCCTACGAGCAGTACTTC.